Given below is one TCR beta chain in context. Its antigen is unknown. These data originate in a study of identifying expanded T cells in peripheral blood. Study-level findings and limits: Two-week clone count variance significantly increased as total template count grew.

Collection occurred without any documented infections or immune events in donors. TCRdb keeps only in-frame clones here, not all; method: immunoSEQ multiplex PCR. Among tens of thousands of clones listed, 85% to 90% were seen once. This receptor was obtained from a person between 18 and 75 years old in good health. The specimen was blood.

CDR3 nucleotides: TGCGCCAGCAGCTTGGCCCTCGGGGACGGGAAAGAGACCCAGTACTTC. Amino acids: CASSLALGDGKETQYF. The chain joins TRBV5-1 to TRBJ2-5, with D perhaps being TRBD1 or TRBD2 (5 bases each). Deletions cut 0 bases from V and 3 bases from J, with 15 bases between. Per the germline V gene, CDR1 is SGHRS and CDR2 is YFSETQ. CDR3 length: 16 amino acids.